One T cell receptor beta chain is described in this entry. The V gene's germline CDR1 is SGHNT and CDR2 YENEEA. V dropped 3 bases and J dropped 0 bases, with 9 bases sitting between them. This CDR3 region has 15 residues. The source of the sample is a study of T cell responses to AZD1222 COVID-19 vaccine. Sequenced by immunoSEQ multiplex PCR; TCRdb stores in-frame clones only, minus some. This sample contains some 150,000 clones. The clonotype comes from an adult in good health. The J gene is TRBJ2-1, the V gene TRBV11-3, with D uncertain. Sequences were obtained from peripheral blood. CDR3 protein: CASSLADNSYNEQFF. CDR3 sequence (DNA): TGTGCCAGCAGCTTGGCGGATAACTCCTACAATGAGCAGTTCTTC.